This entry describes one TCR beta chain. The antigen is unknown. The CDR3 spans 16 residues. CDR1 and CDR2 from the germline V gene are MNHEY and SVGAGI. The V end was cut by 6 bases, the J end by 1 base, with 15 bases between. This sample was taken from a study of T cells after yellow fever vaccination. Study-wide results and limits: Clonotypes found in both CD4 and CD8 compartments made up a small share. The secondary response was weaker but peaked faster, day 5 versus 15.

5'RACE template switching added a universal primer site and UMIs to TCR cDNA. Each CDR3 protein gets one entry after TCRdb re-called the 5' RACE reads with MiXCR. Of hundreds of thousands of distinct CDR3 sequences detected, roughly 20% appear once; the ten largest clones hold 18%. Here the sequenced sample was PBMCs, taken before the yellow fever booster vaccination. The source of this sequence is a man younger than 30 who received the YFV17D yellow fever vaccine. The chain couples TRBV6-5 to TRBJ2-2, with D tentatively TRBD2 (7 bases). The CDR3 reads CASRISGGQNTGELFF. CDR3 coding DNA: TGTGCCAGCAGAATCTCGGGGGGCCAGAACACCGGGGAGCTGTTTTTT.